The TCR beta chain described here comes from a study of regulatory T cells in long-lasting Graves disease. Study-wide background: Under 3 months of antithyroid drugs had been taken by newly diagnosed Graves' patients.

This clonotype was observed a few times. A much larger clonotype is one base distant, so this may be a read error. The authors built TCR beta libraries using iRepertoire HTBI primers and Arm-PCR of CDR3 regions. TCRdb reanalysed the multiplex PCR reads using MiXCR and keeps one entry per CDR3 protein. Among roughly 500,000 distinct CDR3 sequences, roughly 13% were seen once, and the ten largest hold more than 8.5%. Time point here: newly diagnosed GD, antithyroid drugs for less than 3 months. Extracted RNA from PBMCs served as the source of the TCR library. The CDR3 sequence is 16 residues long. Germline CDR1 is MNHEY and CDR2 is SVGEGT. After removal of 7 bases from V and 0 bases from J, the junction contained 8 bases not matched to a gene. The data also belong to a second study, concerning T cells in Graves' hyperthyroidism and ophthalmopathy.

The specimen comprised peripheral blood mononuclear cells (PBMCs), sampled at new diagnosis, from a patient treated with antithyroid drugs. The clonotype was recovered from a man in his thirties or forties with Graves disease. The V gene is TRBV6-2 or TRBV6-3, the J gene TRBJ2-3, with 9 bases identical to TRBD2. CDR3 loop: CASTQLAGVSTDTQYF. The CDR3 DNA sequence: TGTGCCAGCACACAATTAGCGGGAGTTAGCACAGATACGCAGTATTTT.